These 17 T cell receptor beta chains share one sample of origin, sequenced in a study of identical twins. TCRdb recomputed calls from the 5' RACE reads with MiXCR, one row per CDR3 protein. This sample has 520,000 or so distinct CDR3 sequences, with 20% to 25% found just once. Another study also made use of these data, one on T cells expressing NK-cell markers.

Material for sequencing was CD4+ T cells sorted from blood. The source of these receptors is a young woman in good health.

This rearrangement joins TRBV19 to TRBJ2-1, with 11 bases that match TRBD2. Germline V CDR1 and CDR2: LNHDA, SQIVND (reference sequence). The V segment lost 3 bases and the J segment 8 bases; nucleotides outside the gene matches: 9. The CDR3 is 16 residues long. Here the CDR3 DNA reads TGTGCCAGTAGTATTATTACTAGCGGGAGAACGCATGAGCAGTTCTTC. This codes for CASSIITSGRTHEQFF.

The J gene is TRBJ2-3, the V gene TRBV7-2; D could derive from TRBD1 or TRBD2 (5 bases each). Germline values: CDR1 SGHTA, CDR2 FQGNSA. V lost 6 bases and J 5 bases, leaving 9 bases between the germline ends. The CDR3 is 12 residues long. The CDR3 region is CASRGGGDTQYF. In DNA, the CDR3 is TGTGCCAGCAGAGGTGGGGGAGATACGCAGTATTTT.

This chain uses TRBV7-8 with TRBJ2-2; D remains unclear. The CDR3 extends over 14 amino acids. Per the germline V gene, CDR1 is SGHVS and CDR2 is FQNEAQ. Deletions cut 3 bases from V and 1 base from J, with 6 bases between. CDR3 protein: CASSFNGNTGELFF. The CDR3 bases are TGTGCCAGCAGCTTTAACGGGAACACCGGGGAGCTGTTTTTT.

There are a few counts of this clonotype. CDR3 sequence (DNA): TGCGCCAGCAGCCTGGACCAGCACCAAGAGACCCAGTACTTC. Translation: CASSLDQHQETQYF. V gene TRBV5-1 combines with J gene TRBJ2-5; D is uncertain. Trimming removed 4 bases at V and 0 bases at J, with 10 bases between. CDR1 and CDR2 (germline): SGHRS, YFSETQ. The CDR3 extends over 14 amino acids.

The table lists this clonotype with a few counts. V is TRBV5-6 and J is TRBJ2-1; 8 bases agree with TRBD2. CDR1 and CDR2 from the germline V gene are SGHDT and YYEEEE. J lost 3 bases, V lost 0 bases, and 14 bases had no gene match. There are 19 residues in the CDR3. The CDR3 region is CASSLVTAEGLAGYNEQFF. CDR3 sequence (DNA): TGTGCCAGCAGCTTGGTTACCGCTGAAGGGCTAGCGGGCTACAATGAGCAGTTCTTC.

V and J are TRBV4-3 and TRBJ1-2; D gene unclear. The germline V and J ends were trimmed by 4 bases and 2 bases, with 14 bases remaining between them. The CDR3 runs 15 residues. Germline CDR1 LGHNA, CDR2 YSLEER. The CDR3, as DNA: TGCGCCAGCAGCCTCCGGGCCGGAGTCAACTATGGCTACACCTTC. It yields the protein CASSLRAGVNYGYTF.

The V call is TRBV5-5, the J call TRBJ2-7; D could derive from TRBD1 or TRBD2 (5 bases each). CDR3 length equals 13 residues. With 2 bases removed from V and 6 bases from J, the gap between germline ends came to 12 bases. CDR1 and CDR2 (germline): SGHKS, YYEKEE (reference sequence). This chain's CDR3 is CASSFRELGEQYF. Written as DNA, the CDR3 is TGTGCCAGCAGCTTCAGGGAGTTGGGCGAGCAGTACTTC.

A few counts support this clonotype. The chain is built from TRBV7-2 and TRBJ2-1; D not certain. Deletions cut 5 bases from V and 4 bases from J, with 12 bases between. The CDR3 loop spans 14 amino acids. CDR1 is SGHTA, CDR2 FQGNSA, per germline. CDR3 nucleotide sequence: TGTGCCAGCAGCCCTTTGTATATTTACAATGAGCAGTTCTTC. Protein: CASSPLYIYNEQFF.

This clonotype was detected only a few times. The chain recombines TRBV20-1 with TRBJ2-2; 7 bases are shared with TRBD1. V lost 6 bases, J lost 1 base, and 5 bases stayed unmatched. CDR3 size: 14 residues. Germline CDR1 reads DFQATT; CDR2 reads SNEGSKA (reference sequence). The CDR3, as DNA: TGCAGTGCGCAGACAGGGTTGAACACCGGGGAGCTGTTTTTT. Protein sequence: CSAQTGLNTGELFF.

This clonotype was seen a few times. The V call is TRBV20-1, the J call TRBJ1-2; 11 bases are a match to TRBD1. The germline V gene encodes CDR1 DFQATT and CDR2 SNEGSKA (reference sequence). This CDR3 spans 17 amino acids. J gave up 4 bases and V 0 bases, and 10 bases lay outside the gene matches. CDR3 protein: CSARDRRGQGVIYGYTF. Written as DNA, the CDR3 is TGCAGTGCTAGAGATCGGAGGGGACAGGGGGTTATCTATGGCTACACCTTC.

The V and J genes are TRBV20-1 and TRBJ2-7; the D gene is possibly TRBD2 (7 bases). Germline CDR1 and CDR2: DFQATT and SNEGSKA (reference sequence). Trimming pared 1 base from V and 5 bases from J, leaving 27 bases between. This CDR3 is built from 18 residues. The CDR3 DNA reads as TGCAGTGCTAGAGGGGTGTCGGGGGCGGGGGTACTAGCCCACGAGCAGTACTTC. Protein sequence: CSARGVSGAGVLAHEQYF.

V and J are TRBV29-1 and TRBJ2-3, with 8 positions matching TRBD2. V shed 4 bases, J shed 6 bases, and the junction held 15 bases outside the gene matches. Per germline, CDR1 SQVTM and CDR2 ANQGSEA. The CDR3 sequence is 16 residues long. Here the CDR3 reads CSVVEGRAGVGDTQYF. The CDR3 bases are TGCAGCGTTGTGGAGGGGAGAGCGGGAGTCGGGGATACGCAGTATTTT.

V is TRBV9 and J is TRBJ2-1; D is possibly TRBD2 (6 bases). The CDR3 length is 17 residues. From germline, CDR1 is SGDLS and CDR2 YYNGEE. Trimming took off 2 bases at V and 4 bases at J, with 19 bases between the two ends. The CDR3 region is CASSVTPPEAGYNEQFF. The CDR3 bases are TGTGCCAGCAGCGTCACACCCCCCGAGGCGGGGTACAATGAGCAGTTCTTC.

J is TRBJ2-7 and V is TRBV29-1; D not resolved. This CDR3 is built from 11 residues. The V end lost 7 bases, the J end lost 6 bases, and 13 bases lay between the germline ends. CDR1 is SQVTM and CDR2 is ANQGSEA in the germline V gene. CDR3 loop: CSAAAVFEQYF. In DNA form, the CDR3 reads TGCAGCGCCGCCGCAGTTTTCGAGCAGTACTTC.

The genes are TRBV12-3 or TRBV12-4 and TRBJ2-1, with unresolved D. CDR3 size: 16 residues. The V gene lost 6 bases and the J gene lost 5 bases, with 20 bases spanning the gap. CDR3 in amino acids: CASSRSRHALDNEQFF. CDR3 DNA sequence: TGTGCCAGCAGCCGGTCGCGACACGCTTTGGACAATGAGCAGTTCTTC.

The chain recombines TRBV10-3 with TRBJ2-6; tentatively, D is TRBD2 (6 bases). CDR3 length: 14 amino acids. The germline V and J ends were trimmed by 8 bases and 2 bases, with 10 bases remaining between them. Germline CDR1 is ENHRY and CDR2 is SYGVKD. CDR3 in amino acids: CAIGGSAGANVLTF. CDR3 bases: TGTGCCATCGGAGGGTCGGCTGGGGCCAACGTCCTGACTTTC.

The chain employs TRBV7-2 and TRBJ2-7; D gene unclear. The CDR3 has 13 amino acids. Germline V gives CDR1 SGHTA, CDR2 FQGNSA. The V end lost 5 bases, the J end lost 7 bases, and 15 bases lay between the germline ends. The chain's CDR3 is CASSAFLEREQYF. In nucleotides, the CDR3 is TGTGCCAGCAGCGCCTTCCTAGAAAGGGAGCAGTACTTC. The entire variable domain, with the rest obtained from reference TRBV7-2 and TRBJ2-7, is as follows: GAGVSQSPSNKVTEKGKDVELRCDPISGHTALYWYRQSLGQGLEFLIYFQGNSAPDKSGLPSDRFSAERTGGSVSTLTIQRTQQEDSAVYLCASSAFLEREQYFGPGTRLTVT.